This TCR beta chain was sequenced for a study of regulatory T cells in long-lasting Graves disease. With V trimmed by 3 bases and J by 8 bases, 0 bases remained unmatched. The length of the CDR3 is 12 residues. Germline assignment: CDR1 MDHEN and CDR2 SYDVKM. Arm-PCR of CDR3 regions and iRepertoire HTBI primers were used to build TCR beta libraries. TCRdb reprocessed the multiplex PCR reads with MiXCR, giving one entry per CDR3 protein. This repertoire shows around 450,000 distinct CDR3 sequences, approximately 21% found once; its top ten account for 6.5% to 9%. This clonotype was seen once. As for time point: persistent/refractory GD, antithyroid drugs over 5 years with positive TRAb. Following extraction of RNA from PBMCs, that RNA was used to make the TCR library.

This specimen consisted of peripheral blood mononuclear cells (PBMCs), obtained when the disease was refractory, from a patient treated with antithyroid drugs. The sequence was obtained from a female donor with Graves disease. The chain has TRBV28 and TRBJ2-1; TRBD2 matches 8 bases. The CDR3 coding sequence is TGTGCCAGCAGTTTCGGGAGGGATGAGCAGTTCTTC. Its protein is CASSFGRDEQFF.